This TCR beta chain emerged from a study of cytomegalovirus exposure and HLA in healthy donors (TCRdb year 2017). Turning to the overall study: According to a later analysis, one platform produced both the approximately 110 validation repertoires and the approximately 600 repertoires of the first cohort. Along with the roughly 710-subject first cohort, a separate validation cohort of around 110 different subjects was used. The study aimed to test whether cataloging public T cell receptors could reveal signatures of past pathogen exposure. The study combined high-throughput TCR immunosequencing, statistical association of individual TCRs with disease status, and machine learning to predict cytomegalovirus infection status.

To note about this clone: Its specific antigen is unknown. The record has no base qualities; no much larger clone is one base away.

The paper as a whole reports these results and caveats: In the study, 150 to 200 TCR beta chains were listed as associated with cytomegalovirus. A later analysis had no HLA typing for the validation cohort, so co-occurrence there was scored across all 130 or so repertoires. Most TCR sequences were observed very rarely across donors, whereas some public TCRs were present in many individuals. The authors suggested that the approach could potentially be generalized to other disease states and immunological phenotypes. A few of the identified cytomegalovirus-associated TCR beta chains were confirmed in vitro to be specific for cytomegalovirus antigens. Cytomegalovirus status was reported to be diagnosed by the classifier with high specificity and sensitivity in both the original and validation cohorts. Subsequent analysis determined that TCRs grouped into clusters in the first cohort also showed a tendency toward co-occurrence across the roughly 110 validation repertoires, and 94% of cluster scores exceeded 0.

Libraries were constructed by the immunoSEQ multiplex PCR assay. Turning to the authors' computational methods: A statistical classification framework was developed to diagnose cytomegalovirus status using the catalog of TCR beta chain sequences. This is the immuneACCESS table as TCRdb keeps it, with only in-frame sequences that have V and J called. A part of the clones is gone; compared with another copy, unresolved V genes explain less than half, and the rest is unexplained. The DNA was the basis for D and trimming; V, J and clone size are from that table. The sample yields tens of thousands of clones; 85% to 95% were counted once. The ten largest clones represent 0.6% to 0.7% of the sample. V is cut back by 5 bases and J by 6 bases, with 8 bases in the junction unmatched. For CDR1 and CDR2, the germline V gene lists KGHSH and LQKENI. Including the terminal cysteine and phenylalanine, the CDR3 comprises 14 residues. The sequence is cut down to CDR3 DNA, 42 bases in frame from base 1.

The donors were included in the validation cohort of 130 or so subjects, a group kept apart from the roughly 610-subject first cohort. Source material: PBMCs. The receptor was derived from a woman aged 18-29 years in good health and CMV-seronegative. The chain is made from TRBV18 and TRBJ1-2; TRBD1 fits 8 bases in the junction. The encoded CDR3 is CASSDSGGFHGYTF. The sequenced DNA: TGTGCCAGCTCAGACTCAGGGGGCTTTCATGGCTACACCTTC.